One sample yielded the 27 T cell receptor beta chains listed below, sequenced in a study of control samples from healthy donors and cancer patients. Assay: immunoSEQ multiplex PCR; the TCRdb copy retains only in-frame clones and omits some. This table has 98,000 or so clones, about 80% appearing once. Source material: blood. The receptors were gathered from a young man in good health.

The rearrangement links TRBV7-9 to TRBJ2-3; D is possibly TRBD1 (6 bases). The length of the CDR3 is 16 residues. The V gene's germline CDR1 is SEHNR and CDR2 FQNEAQ (reference sequence). V lost 5 bases to trimming and J lost 2 bases, with 17 bases between them. The CDR3 protein is CASSAKNRVDTDTQYF. The CDR3 coding sequence is TGTGCCAGCAGCGCCAAAAACAGGGTTGACACAGATACGCAGTATTTT.

This clone occurred a few times. The chain couples TRBV3-1 (or the pseudogene TRBV3-2) to TRBJ1-5, with a weak D call TRBD1 (5 bases). The germline V gene has CDR1 LGHDT and CDR2 YNNKEL (reference sequence). The CDR3 consists of 14 residues. With 2 bases removed from V and 6 bases from J, the gap between germline ends came to 11 bases. CDR3 residues: CASSQQGGGQPQHF. CDR3 DNA sequence: TGTGCCAGCAGCCAACAGGGCGGGGGTCAGCCCCAGCATTTT.

V usage is TRBV7-9 and J usage is TRBJ2-7; no firm D call. The V and J ends lost 5 bases and 4 bases respectively, with 6 bases between them. The CDR3 covers 11 residues. The germline V gene encodes CDR1 SEHNR and CDR2 FQNEAQ (reference sequence). CDR3 loop: CASSPEYEQYF. The CDR3 nucleotides are TGTGCCAGCAGCCCAGAATACGAGCAGTACTTC.

The rearrangement uses TRBV6-8 and TRBJ1-4, with D possibly matching TRBD1 (5 bases). Trimming took off 4 bases at V and 9 bases at J, with 15 bases between the two ends. Germline V gene sequence: CDR1 MNHGY, CDR2 SAAAGT. The CDR3 covers 14 residues. The DNA for the CDR3 is TGTGCCAGCAGTTCAGGGCAGAAAGCAAAAAAACTGTTTTTT. This codes for CASSSGQKAKKLFF.

The chain combines TRBV5-4 with TRBJ1-1; TRBD1 matches 7 bases. The CDR3 length is 15 residues. CDR1 is SGHNT and CDR2 is YYREEE in the germline V gene (reference sequence). The ends lost 1 base at V and 4 bases at J; junction bases unmatched: 7. This CDR3 reads CASSLWARGGTEAFF. CDR3 coding DNA: TGTGCCAGCAGCTTGTGGGCCAGGGGGGGCACTGAAGCTTTCTTT.

The chain carries TRBV23-1 and TRBJ2-1; TRBD1 matches at 7 bases. TRBV23-1 is flagged as an ORF with uncertain function. Unmatched junction bases numbered 15, after V lost 4 bases and J lost 6 bases. CDR3 length equals 17 residues. This chain's CDR3 is CASSPKQRQGGCNEQFF. CDR3 in DNA: TGCGCCAGCAGTCCGAAACAAAGACAGGGTGGGTGCAATGAGCAGTTCTTC.

This chain joins TRBV28 and TRBJ1-6, with D tentatively TRBD1 (6 bases). This CDR3 comprises 14 residues. The V end was cut by 6 bases, the J end by 7 bases, with 13 bases between. CDR1 is MDHEN and CDR2 is SYDVKM in the germline V gene. The CDR3 DNA follows: TGTGCCAGCAGAATAGACAGGCCCAATTCACCCCTCCACTTT. This codes for CASRIDRPNSPLHF.

The V and J genes are TRBV4-2 and TRBJ2-2; 13 bases align to TRBD2. Germline V gene data show CDR1 as LGHNA and CDR2 as YNFKEQ. V trimming: 4 bases; J trimming: 1 base; junction bases outside the gene matches: 6. The length of the CDR3 is 18 residues. DNA of the CDR3: TGTGCCAGCAGCCGCTGGACTAGCGGGGGTGAGAACACCGGGGAGCTGTTTTTT. Translation: CASSRWTSGGENTGELFF.

The chain couples TRBV19 to TRBJ1-5; no firm D call. With 0 bases removed from V and 2 bases from J, the gap between germline ends came to 11 bases. Germline V gives CDR1 LNHDA, CDR2 SQIVND (reference sequence). The CDR3 has 16 residues. The CDR3 sequence is CASSIDPVIGNQPQHF. The DNA of the CDR3 is TGTGCCAGTAGTATAGATCCTGTGATAGGCAATCAGCCCCAGCATTTT.

The J gene is TRBJ1-1, the V gene TRBV6-2 or TRBV6-3; D remains unclear. The V gene lost 5 bases and the J gene lost 4 bases, with 5 bases spanning the gap. Germline loops: CDR1 MNHEY, CDR2 SVGEGT. The CDR3 is 11 amino acids. The CDR3 region has the DNA TGTGCCAGCAGTCAGAGCACTGAAGCTTTCTTT. It translates to CASSQSTEAFF.

The chain joins TRBV5-5 to TRBJ1-2; TRBD1 agrees at 8 bases. This CDR3 has 15 residues. CDR1 and CDR2 (germline): SGHKS, YYEKEE (reference sequence). Germline trimming cut 2 bases from V and 2 bases from J; bases unmatched to any gene: 5. In nucleotides, the CDR3 is TGTGCCAGCAGCTTCAACAGGGGGGGAAACTATGGCTACACCTTC. Its protein is CASSFNRGGNYGYTF.

The chain couples TRBV10-3 to TRBJ2-3; D ambiguous. The ends were cut back, 0 bases at V and 0 bases at J, with 7 bases in the middle. The CDR3 length is 15 residues. The germline V gene has CDR1 ENHRY and CDR2 SYGVKD. DNA of the CDR3: TGTGCCATCAGTGAGTCCCCAACAAGCACAGATACGCAGTATTTT. Its protein is CAISESPTSTDTQYF.

V usage is TRBV11-2 and J usage is TRBJ2-5, with 11 bases identical to TRBD2. This CDR3 comprises 14 residues. Trimming cost V 5 bases and J 4 bases; bases outside gene matches: 3. Germline CDR1 reads SGHAT; CDR2 reads FQNNGV. CDR3 in amino acids: CASSLTSGVETQYF. CDR3 coding DNA: TGTGCCAGCAGCCTGACTAGCGGGGTAGAGACCCAGTACTTC.

By sample fraction, this clone is medium-sized. The chain employs TRBV5-5 and TRBJ1-2, with 8 bases that match TRBD1. This CDR3 has 16 residues. The germline V gene has CDR1 SGHKS and CDR2 YYEKEE (reference sequence). The V and J ends lost 0 bases and 3 bases, in that order; junction bases with no gene match: 7. The CDR3 here is CASSLVTGGWYYGYTF. As DNA, the CDR3 is TGTGCCAGCAGCTTGGTTACAGGGGGTTGGTACTATGGCTACACCTTC.

This clone was found once. V is TRBV6-6 and J is TRBJ1-2; TRBD1 agrees at 7 bases. Germline V gene lookup returns CDR1 MNHNY and CDR2 SVGAGI (reference sequence). V lost 4 bases and J lost 5; bases outside the gene matches: 7. The CDR3 is 14 amino acids. Here the CDR3 reads CASSSQGVQYGYTF. The CDR3 nucleotides are TGTGCCAGCAGTTCGCAGGGGGTACAATATGGCTACACCTTC.

This clone has only a few counts. J is TRBJ2-2 and V is TRBV10-3; no clear D gene. Per germline, CDR1 ENHRY and CDR2 SYGVKD. Trimming took 2 bases from V and 0 from J, leaving 13 bases between them. The CDR3 sequence is 17 residues long. DNA of the CDR3: TGTGCCATCAGTGAGCCGTCAGGAATTACGAACACCGGGGAGCTGTTTTTT. Translated: CAISEPSGITNTGELFF.

This chain links TRBV2 with TRBJ1-2; 7 bases map to TRBD1. Germline values: CDR1 SNHLY, CDR2 FYNNEI. The CDR3 sequence is 14 residues long. The V gene end was trimmed by 2 bases and the J gene end by 7 bases; junction bases not matched to a gene: 7. The DNA for the CDR3 is TGTGCCAGCAGTGAAACAAAGGGGGCGCTTGGCTACACCTTC. It is translated as CASSETKGALGYTF.

Points on this clone: Other DNA variants within this sample encode the same CDR3. The rearrangement links TRBV20-1 to TRBJ2-5; D remains ambiguous. The germline V gene has CDR1 DFQATT and CDR2 SNEGSKA (reference sequence). The CDR3 totals 11 residues. The germline V and J ends were trimmed by 0 bases and 5 bases, with 4 bases remaining between them. DNA for the CDR3: TGCAGTGCTAGAGATCGGGAGACCCAGTACTTC. Its protein is CSARDRETQYF.

This chain connects TRBV3-1 (or the pseudogene TRBV3-2) to TRBJ1-2, with 7 positions matching TRBD1. Germline V gives CDR1 LGHDT, CDR2 YNNKEL (reference sequence). J lost 0 bases, V lost 4 bases, and 11 bases had no gene match. The CDR3 spans 17 residues. CDR3 region: CASSRTIIQGSNYGYTF. In DNA form, the CDR3 reads TGTGCCAGCAGCCGAACAATTATACAGGGGTCTAACTATGGCTACACCTTC.

V usage is TRBV25-1 and J usage is TRBJ1-2; the D is unclear. The germline V gene has CDR1 MGHDK and CDR2 SYGVNS. Deletions cut 2 bases from V and 8 bases from J, with 9 bases between. There are 12 residues in the CDR3. In DNA, the CDR3 is TGTGCCAGCAGTGAAGTCCGATCGGGCTACACCTTC. Translation gives CASSEVRSGYTF.

The chain couples TRBV7-8 to TRBJ1-5; D may be TRBD1 (5 bases). Trimming left V 5 bases short and J 7 bases short, with 21 bases between. The germline V gene encodes CDR1 SGHVS and CDR2 FQNEAQ. The CDR3 extends over 16 amino acids. The CDR3 is CASSAEGLTVKQPQHF. The CDR3 nucleotides are TGTGCCAGCAGCGCCGAGGGGTTGACGGTCAAACAGCCCCAGCATTTT.

This sequence joins TRBV5-1 and TRBJ2-2; D remains unclear. CDR3 length: 15 residues. Trimming cost V 4 bases and J 2 bases, with 12 bases left between them. Germline V gives CDR1 SGHRS, CDR2 YFSETQ. The CDR3 loop is CASSRTQANTGELFF. CDR3 DNA sequence: TGCGCCAGCAGCCGTACGCAGGCTAACACCGGGGAGCTGTTTTTT. Filled out from reference TRBV5-1 and TRBJ2-2, the complete variable domain reads KAGVTQTPRYLIKTRGQQVTLSCSPISGHRSVSWYQQTPGQGLQFLFEYFSETQRNKGNFPGRFSGRQFSNSRSEMNVSTLELGDSALYLCASSRTQANTGELFFGEGSRLTVL.

This clone was counted a few times. This sequence joins TRBV28 and TRBJ1-2; D perhaps matches TRBD1 (5 bases). Germline assignment: CDR1 MDHEN and CDR2 SYDVKM. Between the trimmed V and J ends, which lost 5 bases and 8 bases, there was a span of 21 bases. CDR3 length: 15 amino acids. CDR3 loop: CASSPRGSGWGGYTF. The DNA for the CDR3 is TGTGCCAGCAGTCCTAGGGGCTCGGGGTGGGGAGGCTACACCTTC.

The genes are TRBV6-2 or TRBV6-3 and TRBJ2-3; D tentatively fits TRBD1 or TRBD2 (5 bases each). CDR1 is MNHEY, CDR2 SVGEGT, per germline. Deletions cut 4 bases from V and 4 bases from J, with 18 bases between. The CDR3 sequence is 16 residues long. The CDR3 DNA follows: TGTGCCAGCAGTTCGGGACCTTGCAAGAGGGCAGATACGCAGTATTTT. Its translation is CASSSGPCKRADTQYF.

The chain combines TRBV5-1 with TRBJ2-2; D not resolved. Per the germline V gene, CDR1 is SGHRS and CDR2 is YFSETQ. The CDR3 runs to 12 residues. Trimming stripped 4 bases from V and 4 bases from J, with 5 bases between. The CDR3 region is CASSLSTGELFF. The DNA for the CDR3 is TGCGCCAGCAGCCTGTCCACCGGGGAGCTGTTTTTT.

This rearrangement joins TRBV11-2 to TRBJ2-5, with a tentative D call TRBD2 (5 bases). CDR1 and CDR2 from the germline V gene are SGHAT and FQNNGV. The V and J ends lost 1 base and 2 bases respectively, with 8 bases between them. The CDR3 loop spans 14 amino acids. The CDR3 nucleotides are TGTGCCAGCAGCTTAGGGACTCTTCAAGAGACCCAGTACTTC. Translating it yields CASSLGTLQETQYF.

This chain connects TRBV2 to TRBJ1-1; tentative D call: TRBD1 (6 bases). V dropped 6 bases and J dropped 5 bases, with 16 bases sitting between them. The CDR3 runs to 14 residues. Germline values: CDR1 SNHLY, CDR2 FYNNEI. The CDR3 DNA reads TGTGCCAGCAGGGTCGGTGGGGGGCGAACTGAAGCTTTCTTT. Protein product: CASRVGGGRTEAFF.